This is a list of T cell receptor beta chains from one sample in a study of T cell responses to AZD1222 COVID-19 vaccine. Using immunoSEQ multiplex PCR, the repertoire was profiled, and TCRdb retains in-frame clones only, with some absent. The profile covers around 100,000 clones, with around nine tenths appearing a single time and 15% to 20% taken by the ten largest. Source: peripheral blood, taken on day 0 of AZD1222 vaccination. Receptors were obtained from an adult in good health. Each CDR3 is given with its conserved first and last residue. A D gene is named only where the DNA matches it firmly. The size entry is marked missing in some rows and otherwise reads once, few, many or a size class.

cdr3_nt,cdr3_aa,j_call,d_call,clone_size,v_call
TGCAGCGCGGGACAGGGAGGTGAGACCCAGTACTTC,CSAGQGGETQYF,TRBJ2-5,TRBD1,-,TRBV29-1
TGTGCCAGCAGCCTCCAGGGGGCTGGAAACACCATATATTTT,CASSLQGAGNTIYF,TRBJ1-3,TRBD1,-,TRBV3-1/TRBV3-2
TGTGCCATCAGTGAGTCTGGTGGGACTAGCGGGAGAACCTACAATGAGCAGTTCTTC,CAISESGGTSGRTYNEQFF,TRBJ2-1,TRBD2,-,TRBV10-3
TGTGCCAGCAGCTTGGGGACTAGTAACACCGGGGAGCTGTTTTTT,CASSLGTSNTGELFF,TRBJ2-2,TRBD2,-,TRBV7-8
TGTGCCAGCAGTTCATTAATAGCGGGAGACCACACAGATACGCAGTATTTT,CASSSLIAGDHTDTQYF,TRBJ2-3,TRBD2,-,TRBV6-2/TRBV6-3
TGTGCCAGCAGGCATATTAATGAAAAACTGTTTTTT,CASRHINEKLFF,TRBJ1-4,-,once,TRBV7-9
TGTGCCAGCTCACCCAGACAGGGTGTGAATTCACCCCTCCACTTT,CASSPRQGVNSPLHF,TRBJ1-6,TRBD1,-,TRBV18
TGTGCCAGCAGTCGCCGTGCGGGCCGGACAGATACGCAGTATTTT,CASSRRAGRTDTQYF,TRBJ2-3,-,few,TRBV3-1/TRBV3-2
TGTGCCAGCAGCTCCGTTTATAGCGGGGGCATATACTTC,CASSSVYSGGIYF,TRBJ2-5,TRBD2,-,TRBV5-5
TGCAGTGCTAGTAAGGGGACAGGGGTGGTAAGCAATCAGCCCCAGCATTTT,CSASKGTGVVSNQPQHF,TRBJ1-5,TRBD1,-,TRBV20-1
TGCGCCAGCAGCCCTAGCGGGGAATTCGGGGAGACCCAGTACTTC,CASSPSGEFGETQYF,TRBJ2-5,TRBD2,-,TRBV5-1
TGTGCCAGCAGCGGGAGTGCGAGTTCAGATACGCAGTATTTT,CASSGSASSDTQYF,TRBJ2-3,-,once,TRBV6-2/TRBV6-3
TGTGCCAGCAGTGTCCGGGACAGGGAGGAGACCCAGTACTTC,CASSVRDREETQYF,TRBJ2-5,TRBD1,-,TRBV5-4
TGTGCCAGCAGCCAAGTAGGGGGTGAGCGCGAGCAGTACTTC,CASSQVGGEREQYF,TRBJ2-7,-,-,TRBV6-5
TGTGCCAGCGAAGTCCGGGAGACCCAGTACTTC,CASEVRETQYF,TRBJ2-5,-,medium-sized,TRBV5-5
TGCGCCAGCAGCAGGCAACTCGGGCCCAATGAAAAACTGTTTTTT,CASSRQLGPNEKLFF,TRBJ1-4,-,few,TRBV5-1
TGTGCCAGCAGTTTAGTCAGGGGCCGTTCTTATGGCTACACCTTC,CASSLVRGRSYGYTF,TRBJ1-2,-,once,TRBV27
TGTGCCAGCAGTTTTGGGTCCGACAGGGGCTACGAGCAGTACTTC,CASSFGSDRGYEQYF,TRBJ2-7,TRBD1,-,TRBV27
TGCGCCAGCAGCCCTCCTCCCGACAGGGCTGCTGAAGCTTTCTTT,CASSPPPDRAAEAFF,TRBJ1-1,TRBD1,once,TRBV5-1
TGTGCCAGTAGTCCCACGACAGGGTTAACCACCTTC,CASSPTTGLTTF,TRBJ1-2,TRBD1,-,TRBV19
TGTGCCAGTAGTCCCCCGCTGCAGCCCCAGCATTTT,CASSPPLQPQHF,TRBJ1-5,-,-,TRBV19
TGTGCCAGCAGAACCGGCGGGACAGGGGATGGAAACACCATATATTTT,CASRTGGTGDGNTIYF,TRBJ1-3,TRBD1,-,TRBV3-1/TRBV3-2
TGTGCCAGCAGTCGGTCAGAGGGTGAGCAGTTCTTC,CASSRSEGEQFF,TRBJ2-1,-,-,TRBV27
TGTGCCAGCAGCTCTCCCAACCTGAACACTGAAGCTTTCTTT,CASSSPNLNTEAFF,TRBJ1-1,-,-,TRBV11-2
TGTGCCAGCAGTGGCTTGTCGGAGACCCAGTACTTC,CASSGLSETQYF,TRBJ2-5,-,once,TRBV2
TGCGCCAGCAGCTTGGCAGGACTTAGCAATCAGCCCCAGCATTTT,CASSLAGLSNQPQHF,TRBJ1-5,-,-,TRBV5-1
TGCAGTGCTAGTCAGGGGACAGGGAATTCACCCCTCCACTTT,CSASQGTGNSPLHF,TRBJ1-6,TRBD1,-,TRBV20-1
TGTGCCAGCAGTGGATTCGGGACAGGGGGCGATCAGCCCCAGCATTTT,CASSGFGTGGDQPQHF,TRBJ1-5,TRBD1,-,TRBV6-1
TGTGCCAGTAGTCCCTCGGGCCCGACGACGGGTACGCAGTATTTT,CASSPSGPTTGTQYF,TRBJ2-3,-,-,TRBV19
TGTGCCAGCAGCTCCTCAGGTGGCCTCACTGAAGCTTTCTTT,CASSSSGGLTEAFF,TRBJ1-1,-,-,TRBV7-3
TGTGCCAGCAGCCCGGGACGGAGTCACTCCTACGAGCAGTACTTC,CASSPGRSHSYEQYF,TRBJ2-7,-,-,TRBV9
TGCGCCAGCAGCCACCCTCTCGCGACAGAGAATTCACCCCTCCACTTT,CASSHPLATENSPLHF,TRBJ1-6,-,-,TRBV4-1
TGTGCCAGCAGCCCGTCGACAGGGAACTATGGCTACACCTTC,CASSPSTGNYGYTF,TRBJ1-2,TRBD1,-,TRBV7-2
TGTGCCAGCAGCAGATCGACGAAGCGCAGGACAAGCTCCTACGAGCAGTACTTC,CASSRSTKRRTSSYEQYF,TRBJ2-7,-,-,TRBV7-4
TGTGCCAGCAGCAAAGTTCCGGGACTAGTCCCCTCTGAGCAGTTCTTC,CASSKVPGLVPSEQFF,TRBJ2-1,TRBD2,-,TRBV7-9
TGTGCCAGCAGCGTAGCTCTGAACAGGGCGGACACTGAAGCTTTCTTT,CASSVALNRADTEAFF,TRBJ1-1,-,-,TRBV9
TGCGCCAGCAGCTTGGGGGCTAGCGGGACGGCCGGGGGCAATGAGCAGTTCTTC,CASSLGASGTAGGNEQFF,TRBJ2-1,TRBD2,-,TRBV5-1
TGTGCCAGCAGTTGGACTAGCGGGAATGCAGATACGCAGTATTTT,CASSWTSGNADTQYF,TRBJ2-3,TRBD2,-,TRBV27
TGCGCCAGCAGCTCTCGTCCCCCCTACGAGCAGTACTTC,CASSSRPPYEQYF,TRBJ2-7,-,-,TRBV5-1
TGTGCCAGCAGCCTCCACCGGGACCAAGAGACCCAGTACTTC,CASSLHRDQETQYF,TRBJ2-5,-,-,TRBV7-3
TGTGCCAGCAGTTTAGCGGAAAAACTGTTTTTT,CASSLAEKLFF,TRBJ1-4,-,-,TRBV12-3/TRBV12-4
TGTGCCAGTAGCCGGACAGGGGGGCCGAACACTGAAGCTTTCTTT,CASSRTGGPNTEAFF,TRBJ1-1,TRBD1,-,TRBV19
TGTGCCAGCAGCACATCGACAGATACGCAGTATTTT,CASSTSTDTQYF,TRBJ2-3,-,-,TRBV7-2
TGTGCCAGCAGCCAAGGGGTTAGGGGCGCCTACGAGCAGTACTTC,CASSQGVRGAYEQYF,TRBJ2-7,-,-,TRBV4-2
TGTGCCAGCAGCTTAGTACCCCTCTACGAGCAGTACTTC,CASSLVPLYEQYF,TRBJ2-7,-,-,TRBV11-3
TGTGCCAGTAGTAGCCAGGGCCCCCAAGAGACCCAGTACTTC,CASSSQGPQETQYF,TRBJ2-5,-,-,TRBV19
TGTGCCAGCAGCACAGGGAATCCTGGAAACACCATATATTTT,CASSTGNPGNTIYF,TRBJ1-3,-,-,TRBV11-2
TGTGCCAGCAGCTTAGGCTTCAACACTGAAGCTTTCTTT,CASSLGFNTEAFF,TRBJ1-1,-,-,TRBV11-3
TGCAGTGCTAGTCCTCCGGATCAGCCCCAGCATTTT,CSASPPDQPQHF,TRBJ1-5,-,-,TRBV20-1
TGTGCCACCAAATCTAGCGGGGGGGACCAAGAGACCCAGTACTTC,CATKSSGGDQETQYF,TRBJ2-5,TRBD2,once,TRBV10-3
TGTGCCAGCAGTGAAAAGGGGGCCGGGAAAAACATTCAGTACTTC,CASSEKGAGKNIQYF,TRBJ2-4,TRBD1,few,TRBV2
TGTGCCAGCAGCCACGAGGGAGTCAAAAACATTCAGTACTTC,CASSHEGVKNIQYF,TRBJ2-4,-,-,TRBV11-1
TGTGCCACCAGCCTCCCGACAGGGGGCTCTAATCAGCCCCAGCATTTT,CATSLPTGGSNQPQHF,TRBJ1-5,TRBD1,-,TRBV15
TGTGCCAGTAGTGTCGGGACAGGTGATTCAAGAGCTTTCTTT,CASSVGTGDSRAFF,TRBJ1-1,TRBD1,-,TRBV19
TGTGCCAGCAGCCCATTCATGACAGGGGAGGGGGAAAAACTGTTTTTT,CASSPFMTGEGEKLFF,TRBJ1-4,TRBD1,-,TRBV3-1/TRBV3-2